The next 27 T cell receptor beta chains were all read from a single sample in a study of shared clonotypes between healthy human individuals. CD45RO-negative CD8 cells positively selected for CCR7 made up the naive population, which excluded terminally differentiated effector memory CD45RA+ cells. This table comes from immunoSEQ multiplex PCR, and its TCRdb copy is limited to in-frame clones, with some not included. The sample lists about 2,100,000 clones, approximately 94% seen once, with more than 1.5% in the top ten. The specimen sequenced was naive CD8+ T cells from PBMCs. Receptors were obtained from a man aged 18 to 30 in good health. Some clones in this sample may be carry-over from other donors' samples.

The rearrangement joins TRBV5-1 to TRBJ1-2; D not certain. CDR3 length: 13 residues. CDR1 SGHRS and CDR2 YFSETQ come from the germline V gene. Trimming took 4 bases from V and 1 from J, leaving 8 bases between them. The CDR3 DNA follows: TGCGCCAGCAGCCCGCGGCTTAACTATGGCTACACCTTC. Translating it yields CASSPRLNYGYTF.

Note on this clone: In the same sample, other DNA sequences code for this CDR3. The chain recombines TRBV19 with TRBJ2-3; 9 bases line up with TRBD1. The V segment lost 7 bases and the J segment 2 bases; nucleotides outside the gene matches: 4. There are 14 residues in the CDR3. Germline CDR1 is LNHDA and CDR2 is SQIVND (reference sequence). The CDR3 DNA reads TGTGCCAGTAAGAGGGACAGGGACACAGATACGCAGTATTTT. Translating gives CASKRDRDTDTQYF.

The rearrangement joins TRBV6-4 to TRBJ1-5; D unclear. This CDR3 region has 11 residues. Trimming removed 6 bases from V and 12 bases from J, with 12 bases in between. Germline CDR1 and CDR2: MRHNA and SNTAGT. As DNA, the CDR3 is TGTGCCAGCAGGCCCCTTAAGGACCAGCATTTT. This sequence encodes CASRPLKDQHF.

This sequence joins TRBV30 and TRBJ2-7, with 10 bases lining up with TRBD2. The trim removed 8 bases at V and 6 bases at J, leaving 10 bases unmatched. The length of the CDR3 is 13 residues. In germline, CDR1 is GTSNPN, CDR2 SVGIG (reference sequence). CDR3: CARSSGSSGEQYF. In DNA, the CDR3 is TGTGCCAGATCTAGCGGGAGTAGCGGCGAGCAGTACTTC.

This clone was counted a single time. The chain recombines TRBV4-1 with TRBJ2-7; the D gene could be TRBD1 or TRBD2 (5 bases each). The CDR3 loop spans 16 amino acids. V shed 6 bases and J shed 5 bases, with 23 bases lying between them. CDR1 is MGHRA, CDR2 YSYEKL, per germline. The CDR3, as DNA: TGCGCCAGCAGAACAACTCCGGGGCTGAATGTCCACGAGCAGTACTTC. Protein sequence: CASRTTPGLNVHEQYF.

The CDR3 reads CASSPRLDEQFF. The CDR3, as DNA: TGTGCCAGCAGCCCCCGCTTGGATGAGCAGTTCTTC. The J gene is TRBJ2-1, the V gene TRBV27, with D uncertain. The CDR3 is made up of 12 amino acids. V was clipped by 6 bases and J by 8 bases, with 11 bases between them. CDR1 and CDR2 from the germline V gene are MNHEY and SMNVEV (reference sequence).

On this clone: The same CDR3 also results from other DNA sequences found in this sample. The rearrangement uses TRBV27 and TRBJ1-2, with 7 nucleotides matching TRBD1. Germline V lookup: CDR1 MNHEY, CDR2 SMNVEV (reference sequence). V shed 5 bases and J 1 base; nucleotides not matched to a gene: 4. The CDR3 covers 14 residues. CDR3 loop: CASSIQGGNYGYTF. DNA for the CDR3: TGTGCCAGCAGTATCCAGGGGGGTAACTATGGCTACACCTTC.

The V call is TRBV28, the J call TRBJ2-7; D possibly corresponds to TRBD2 (6 bases). Germline V CDR1 and CDR2: MDHEN, SYDVKM. The CDR3 extends over 16 amino acids. V gave up 2 bases and J gave up 4 bases, with 18 bases separating them. CDR3: CASSLTSSPLLYEQYF. CDR3 nucleotides: TGTGCCAGCAGTTTAACTAGCTCTCCTCTGCTTTACGAGCAGTACTTC.

The chain couples TRBV7-6 to TRBJ1-5; no reliable D call. Per germline, CDR1 SGHVS and CDR2 FNYEAQ. V lost 5 bases and J 0 bases, leaving 11 bases between the germline ends. This CDR3 contains 15 residues. CDR3 protein: CASSPLGNSNQPQHF. The CDR3 nucleotides read TGTGCCAGCAGCCCTTTGGGGAATAGCAATCAGCCCCAGCATTTT.

V and J are TRBV11-2 and TRBJ1-1; D is uncertain. The V gene lost 3 bases and the J gene lost 3 bases, with 5 bases spanning the gap. Germline CDR1 is SGHAT and CDR2 is FQNNGV. The CDR3 runs 12 residues. The CDR3 spells CASSFLDTEAFF. The DNA of the CDR3 is TGTGCCAGCAGCTTTCTGGACACTGAAGCTTTCTTT.

V and J are TRBV7-3 and TRBJ1-2, with unresolved D. Germline CDR1 and CDR2: SGHTA and FQGTGA. V was cut by 7 bases and J by 8 bases, with 20 bases left in between. The CDR3 has 14 amino acids. The DNA of the CDR3 is TGTGCCAGCAACCCGGGCGGCTTCTTTGAAGGCTACACCTTC. Translating it yields CASNPGGFFEGYTF.

This chain links TRBV7-9 with TRBJ2-1, with 12 bases fitting TRBD2. CDR3 length: 16 residues. The trim removed 1 base at V and 4 bases at J, leaving 2 bases unmatched. Looked up from germline, CDR1 is SEHNR and CDR2 is FQNEAQ (reference sequence). The CDR3 is CASSLEGLAGYNEQFF. As DNA, the CDR3 is TGTGCCAGCAGCTTAGAGGGACTAGCGGGTTACAATGAGCAGTTCTTC.

The chain is built from TRBV2 and TRBJ2-1; 7 bases line up with TRBD2. Trimming cost V 1 base and J 4 bases; bases outside gene matches: 10. The CDR3 has 17 residues. Germline V gives CDR1 SNHLY, CDR2 FYNNEI. CDR3 amino acids: CASSEVIGLGSYNEQFF. In DNA, the CDR3 is TGTGCCAGCAGTGAAGTGATTGGACTAGGCAGTTACAATGAGCAGTTCTTC.

The chain is built from TRBV7-6 and TRBJ2-1; a possible D gene is TRBD2 (6 bases). The CDR3 runs 15 residues. V lost 5 bases to trimming and J lost 5 bases, with 16 bases between them. The germline CDR1 and CDR2 sequences are SGHVS and FNYEAQ. The DNA for the CDR3 is TGTGCCAGCAGCCCGCGGAGCGGGCGTGACAATGAGCAGTTCTTC. It is translated as CASSPRSGRDNEQFF.

CDR3 sequence reads: CASSPVGQGRTEAFF. In nucleotides, the CDR3 is TGTGCCAGCAGCCCAGTGGGACAGGGGCGCACTGAAGCTTTCTTT. The chain links TRBV13 to TRBJ1-1; 10 bases fit TRBD1. J was trimmed by 4 bases and V by 5 bases; bases with no gene match: 7. CDR1 and CDR2 (germline): PRHDT, FYEKMQ (reference sequence). The CDR3 extends over 15 amino acids.

The chain combines TRBV14 with TRBJ2-7; D not certain. V was shortened by 4 bases and J by 4 bases, with 14 bases between the two germline ends. The CDR3 spans 14 residues. In germline, CDR1 is SGHDN, CDR2 FVKESK. DNA of the CDR3: TGTGCCAGCAGCCCGACTGGTCAAGGGTACGAGCAGTACTTC. Its protein product is CASSPTGQGYEQYF.

The CDR3 DNA follows: TGTGCCAGCAGCTCCGGTAGCGGGAGGGCCGAATACGAGCAGTACTTC. This encodes CASSSGSGRAEYEQYF. The chain recombines TRBV7-9 with TRBJ2-7; TRBD2 agrees at 11 bases. The ends lost 4 bases at V and 4 bases at J; junction bases unmatched: 9. The CDR3 is 16 amino acids. The germline V gene has CDR1 SEHNR and CDR2 FQNEAQ (reference sequence).

The chain employs TRBV9 and TRBJ1-5, with a possible D match to TRBD1 (6 bases). CDR3 length: 15 residues. The germline gives CDR1 SGDLS, CDR2 YYNGEE. V gave up 4 bases and J gave up 3 bases, with 14 bases separating them. CDR3 sequence: CASSLGGGANQPQHF. CDR3 DNA sequence: TGTGCCAGCAGCTTAGGGGGAGGGGCCAATCAGCCCCAGCATTTT.

The chain combines TRBV15 with TRBJ2-1; no clear D. CDR3 length: 13 residues. The germline gives CDR1 LNHNV, CDR2 YYDKDF (reference sequence). Trimming left V 0 bases short and J 8 bases short, with 8 bases between. This CDR3 is CATSRDGTDEQFF. The CDR3 DNA sequence: TGTGCCACCAGCAGAGATGGAACAGATGAGCAGTTCTTC.

The chain links TRBV11-2 to TRBJ1-1; D gene uncertain. Trimming took off 5 bases at V and 4 bases at J, with 11 bases between the two ends. Germline CDR1 and CDR2: SGHAT and FQNNGV. There are 13 residues in the CDR3. The CDR3 here is CASSPGRSTEAFF. The CDR3 DNA reads as TGTGCCAGCAGCCCTGGACGGAGCACTGAAGCTTTCTTT.

CDR3 sequence: CASSQGTGQETQYF. CDR3 coding DNA: TGTGCCAGCAGCCAGGGGACAGGCCAAGAGACCCAGTACTTC. This chain uses TRBV4-2 with TRBJ2-5; TRBD1 agrees at 8 bases. Losses at the gene ends were 3 bases for V and 1 base for J; bases not matched to a gene: 1. This CDR3 contains 14 residues. Germline V CDR1 and CDR2: LGHNA, YNFKEQ.

This rearrangement joins TRBV25-1 to TRBJ1-2; D is possibly TRBD1 (5 bases). The germline V and J ends were trimmed by 3 bases and 6 bases, with 8 bases remaining between them. This CDR3 is built from 12 residues. The germline gives CDR1 MGHDK, CDR2 SYGVNS. The CDR3 spells CASSDGDHGYTF. The CDR3 DNA sequence: TGTGCCAGCAGTGATGGGGACCATGGCTACACCTTC.

The chain is built from TRBV10-3 and TRBJ1-1; D remains ambiguous. The CDR3 spans 16 residues. V lost 1 base to trimming and J lost 1 base, with 13 bases between them. Germline CDR1 is ENHRY and CDR2 is SYGVKD. In DNA, the CDR3 is TGTGCCATCAGTGAGTTTTTAGGGATGGAGAACACTGAAGCTTTCTTT. Its translation: CAISEFLGMENTEAFF.

This clone was seen a single time. This rearrangement joins TRBV2 to TRBJ2-7, with unresolved D. Trimming removed 6 bases at V and 0 bases at J, with 12 bases between. The CDR3 has 14 residues. Germline CDR1 is SNHLY and CDR2 is FYNNEI. CDR3 coding DNA: TGTGCCAGCAGACCAGGAATATCCTCCTACGAGCAGTACTTC. Amino acids: CASRPGISSYEQYF. Complete variable domain (other parts from reference TRBV2 and TRBJ2-7): EPEVTQTPSHQVTQMGQEVILRCVPISNHLYFYWYRQILGQKVEFLVSFYNNEISEKSEIFDDQFSVERPDGSNFTLKIRSTKLEDSAMYFCASRPGISSYEQYFGPGTRLTVT.

This chain joins TRBV5-4 and TRBJ1-2, with 7 bases identical to TRBD1. V lost 7 bases, J lost 7 bases, and 7 bases stayed unmatched. CDR1 SGHNT and CDR2 YYREEE come from the germline V gene (reference sequence). The CDR3 length is 12 residues. CDR3 nucleotide sequence: TGTGCCAGCGCCGAAGACAGGGCTGGCTACACCTTC. Amino acids: CASAEDRAGYTF.

This chain uses TRBV28 with TRBJ2-3; D possibly corresponds to TRBD1 (5 bases). The CDR3 has 17 amino acids. Between the trimmed V and J ends, which lost 5 bases and 4 bases, there was a span of 22 bases. The germline V gene has CDR1 MDHEN and CDR2 SYDVKM. This chain's CDR3 is CASSHNFDQGNSDTQYF. DNA for the CDR3: TGTGCCAGCAGTCATAACTTCGACCAGGGTAACTCAGATACGCAGTATTTT.

J is TRBJ2-1 and V is TRBV2, with 7 bases matching TRBD1. Trimming took 10 bases from V and 0 from J; bases not matched to a gene: 9. The CDR3 sequence is 15 residues long. Germline CDR1 is SNHLY and CDR2 is FYNNEI. The CDR3 DNA sequence: TGTGCCACTATACGACAGGGTACCTCCTACAATGAGCAGTTCTTC. Encoded protein: CATIRQGTSYNEQFF. The variable domain in full, completed from reference TRBV2 and TRBJ2-1, reads EPEVTQTPSHQVTQMGQEVILRCVPISNHLYFYWYRQILGQKVEFLVSFYNNEISEKSEIFDDQFSVERPDGSNFTLKIRSTKLEDSAMYFCATIRQGTSYNEQFFGPGTRLTVL.